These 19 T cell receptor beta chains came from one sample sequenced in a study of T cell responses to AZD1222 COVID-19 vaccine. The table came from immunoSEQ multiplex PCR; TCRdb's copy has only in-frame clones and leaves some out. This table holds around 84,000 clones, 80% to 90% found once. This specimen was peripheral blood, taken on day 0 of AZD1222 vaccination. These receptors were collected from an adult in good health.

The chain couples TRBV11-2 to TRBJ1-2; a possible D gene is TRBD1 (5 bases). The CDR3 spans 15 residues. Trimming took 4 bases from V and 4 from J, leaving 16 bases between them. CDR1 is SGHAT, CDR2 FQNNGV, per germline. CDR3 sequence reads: CASSSLVGTSYGYTF. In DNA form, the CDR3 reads TGTGCCAGCAGCTCCCTCGTGGGGACCAGCTATGGCTACACCTTC.

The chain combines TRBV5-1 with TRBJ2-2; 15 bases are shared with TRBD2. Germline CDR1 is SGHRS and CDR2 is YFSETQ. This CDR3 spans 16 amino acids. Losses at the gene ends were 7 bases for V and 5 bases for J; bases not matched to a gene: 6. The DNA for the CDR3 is TGCGCCAGCGCGGGACTAGCGGGAGGTAATACCGGGGAGCTGTTTTTT. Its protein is CASAGLAGGNTGELFF.

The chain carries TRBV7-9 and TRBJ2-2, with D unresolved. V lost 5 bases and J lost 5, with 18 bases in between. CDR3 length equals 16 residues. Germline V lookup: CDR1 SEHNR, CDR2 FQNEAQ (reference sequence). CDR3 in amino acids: CASSRLTRTPTGELFF. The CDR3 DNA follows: TGTGCCAGCAGCCGCCTTACCCGTACACCGACCGGGGAGCTGTTTTTT.

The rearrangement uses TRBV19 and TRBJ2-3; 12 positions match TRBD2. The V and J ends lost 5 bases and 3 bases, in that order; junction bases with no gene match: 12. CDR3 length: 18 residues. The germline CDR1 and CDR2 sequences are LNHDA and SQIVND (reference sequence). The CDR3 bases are TGTGCCAGTAGTCTCACCCTCTCGACTAGCGGGAGAACAGATACGCAGTATTTT. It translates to CASSLTLSTSGRTDTQYF.

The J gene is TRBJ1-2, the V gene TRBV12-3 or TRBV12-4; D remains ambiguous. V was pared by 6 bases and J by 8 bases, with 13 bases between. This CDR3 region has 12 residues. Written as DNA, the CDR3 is TGTGCCAGCAGACTGATTGGTAGAGGCTACACCTTC. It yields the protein CASRLIGRGYTF.

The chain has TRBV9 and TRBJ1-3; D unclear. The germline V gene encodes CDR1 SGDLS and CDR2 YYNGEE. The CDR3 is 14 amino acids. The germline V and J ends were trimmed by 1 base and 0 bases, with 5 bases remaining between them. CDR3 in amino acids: CASSVRNSGNTIYF. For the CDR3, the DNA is TGTGCCAGCAGCGTAAGGAACTCTGGAAACACCATATATTTT. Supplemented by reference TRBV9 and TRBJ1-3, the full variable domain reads DSGVTQTPKHLITATGQRVTLRCSPRSGDLSVYWYQQSLDQGLQFLIQYYNGEERAKGNILERFSAQQFPDLHSELNLSSLELGDSALYFCASSVRNSGNTIYFGEGSWLTVV.

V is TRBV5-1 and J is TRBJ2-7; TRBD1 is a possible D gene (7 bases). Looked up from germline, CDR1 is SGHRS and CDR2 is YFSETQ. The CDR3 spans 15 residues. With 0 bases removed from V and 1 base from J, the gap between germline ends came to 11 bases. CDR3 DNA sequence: TGCGCCAGCAGCTTGGGGGCAGGGGGGTCCTACGAGCAGTACTTC. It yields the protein CASSLGAGGSYEQYF.

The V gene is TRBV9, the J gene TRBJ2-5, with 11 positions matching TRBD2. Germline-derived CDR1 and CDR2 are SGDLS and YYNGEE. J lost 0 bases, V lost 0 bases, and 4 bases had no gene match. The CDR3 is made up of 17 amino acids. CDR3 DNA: TGTGCCAGCAGCGTAGCGGTGACTAGCGGGGACCAAGAGACCCAGTACTTC. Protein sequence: CASSVAVTSGDQETQYF.

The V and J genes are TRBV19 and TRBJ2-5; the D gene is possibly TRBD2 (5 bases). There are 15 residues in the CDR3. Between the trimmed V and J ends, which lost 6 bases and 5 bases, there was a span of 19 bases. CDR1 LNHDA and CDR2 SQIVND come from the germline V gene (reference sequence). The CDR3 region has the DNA TGTGCCAGTAGCCCGGGGAGCTCCCTCCGGGAGACCCAGTACTTC. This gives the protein CASSPGSSLRETQYF. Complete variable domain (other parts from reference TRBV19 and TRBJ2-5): DGGITQSPKYLFRKEGQNVTLSCEQNLNHDAMYWYRQDPGQGLRLIYYSQIVNDFQKGDIAEGYSVSREKKESFPLTVTSAQKNPTAFYLCASSPGSSLRETQYFGPGTRLLVL.

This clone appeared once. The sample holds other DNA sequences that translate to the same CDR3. DNA for the CDR3: TGTGCCAGCAGCCCGGGACAGGGAGGGACCGGGGAGCTGTTTTTT. It yields the protein CASSPGQGGTGELFF. V gene TRBV5-4 combines with J gene TRBJ2-2, with 9 nucleotides matching TRBD1. The J segment lost 5 bases and the V segment lost 4 bases, leaving 6 bases of the junction unmatched. The CDR3 length is 15 residues. CDR1 and CDR2 (germline): SGHNT, YYREEE (reference sequence).

The CDR3 spells CASRDGQFNQPQHF. In DNA, the CDR3 is TGTGCCAGCAGGGACGGACAGTTCAATCAGCCCCAGCATTTT. This chain uses TRBV6-6 with TRBJ1-5, with D tentatively TRBD1 (6 bases). Trimming took off 6 bases at V and 3 bases at J, with 12 bases between the two ends. CDR1 and CDR2 (germline): MNHNY, SVGAGI (reference sequence). This CDR3 comprises 14 residues.

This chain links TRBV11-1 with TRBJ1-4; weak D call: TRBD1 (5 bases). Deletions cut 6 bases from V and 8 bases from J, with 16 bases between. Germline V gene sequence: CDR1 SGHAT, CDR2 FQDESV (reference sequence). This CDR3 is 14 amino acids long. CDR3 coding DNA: TGTGCCAGCAGGTCGGAGCCACAGGAGGAAAAACTGTTTTTT. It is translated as CASRSEPQEEKLFF.

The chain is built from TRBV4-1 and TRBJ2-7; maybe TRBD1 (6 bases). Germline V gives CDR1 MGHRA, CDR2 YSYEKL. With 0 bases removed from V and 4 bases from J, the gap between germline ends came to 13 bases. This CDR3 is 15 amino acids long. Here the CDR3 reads CASSQDTGPWYEQYF. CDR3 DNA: TGCGCCAGCAGCCAAGATACAGGGCCTTGGTACGAGCAGTACTTC.

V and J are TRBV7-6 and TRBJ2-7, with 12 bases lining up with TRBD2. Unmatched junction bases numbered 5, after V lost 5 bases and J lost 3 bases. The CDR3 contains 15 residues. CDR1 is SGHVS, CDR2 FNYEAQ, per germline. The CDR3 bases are TGTGCCAGCAGCATTGGACTAGCGGGATTCTACGAGCAGTACTTC. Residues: CASSIGLAGFYEQYF. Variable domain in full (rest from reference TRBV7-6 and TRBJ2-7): GAGVSQSPRYKVTKRGQDVALRCDPISGHVSLYWYRQALGQGPEFLTYFNYEAQQDKSGLPNDRFSAERPEGSISTLTIQRTEQRDSAMYRCASSIGLAGFYEQYFGPGTRLTVT.

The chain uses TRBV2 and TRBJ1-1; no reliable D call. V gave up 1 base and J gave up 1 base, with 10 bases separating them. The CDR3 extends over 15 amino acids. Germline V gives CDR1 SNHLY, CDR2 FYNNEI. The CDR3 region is CASSEGFQRNTEAFF. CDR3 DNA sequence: TGTGCCAGCAGTGAAGGATTCCAAAGGAACACTGAAGCTTTCTTT.

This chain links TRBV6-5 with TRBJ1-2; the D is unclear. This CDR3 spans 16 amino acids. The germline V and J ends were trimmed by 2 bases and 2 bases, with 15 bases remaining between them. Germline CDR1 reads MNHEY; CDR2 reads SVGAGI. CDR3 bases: TGTGCCAGCAGTTACGACCAATCTACAATGAACTATGGCTACACCTTC. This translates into CASSYDQSTMNYGYTF.

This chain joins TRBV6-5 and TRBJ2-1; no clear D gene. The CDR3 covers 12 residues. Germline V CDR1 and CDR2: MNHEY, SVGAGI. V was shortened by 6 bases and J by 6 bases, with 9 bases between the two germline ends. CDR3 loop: CASRIAVNEQFF. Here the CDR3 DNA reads TGTGCCAGCAGGATAGCAGTCAATGAGCAGTTCTTC.

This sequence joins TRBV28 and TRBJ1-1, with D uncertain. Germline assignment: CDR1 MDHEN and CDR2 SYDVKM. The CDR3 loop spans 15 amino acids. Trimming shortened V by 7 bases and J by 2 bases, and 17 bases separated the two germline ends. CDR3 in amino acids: CASITNHGVNTEAFF. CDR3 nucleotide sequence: TGTGCCAGCATCACCAACCATGGGGTCAACACTGAAGCTTTCTTT.

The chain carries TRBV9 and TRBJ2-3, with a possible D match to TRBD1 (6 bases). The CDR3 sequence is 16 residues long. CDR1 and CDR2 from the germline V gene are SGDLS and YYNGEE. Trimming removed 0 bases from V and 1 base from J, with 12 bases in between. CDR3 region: CASSVGPGHRTDTQYF. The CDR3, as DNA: TGTGCCAGCAGCGTAGGGCCGGGACATCGCACAGATACGCAGTATTTT. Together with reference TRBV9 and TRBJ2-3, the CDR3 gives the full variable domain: DSGVTQTPKHLITATGQRVTLRCSPRSGDLSVYWYQQSLDQGLQFLIQYYNGEERAKGNILERFSAQQFPDLHSELNLSSLELGDSALYFCASSVGPGHRTDTQYFGPGTRLTVL.